These T cell receptor beta chains were read from a single sample in a study of blood T cell repertoires in COVID-19. Assay used: immunoSEQ multiplex PCR; TCRdb lists only in-frame clones, some missing. This table holds under 350,000 clones, roughly 90% found once. The sequencing sample was made of PBMCs or T cells enriched from blood (not recorded which). The receptor set was obtained from a man between 60 and 75 years old who had recovered from COVID-19. Both conserved end residues are part of each CDR3. Each record gives: CDR3 protein, CDR3 DNA, D gene, J gene, clone size, V gene. A D gene is named only where the DNA matches it firmly. Clone size appears in some rows only: once, few, many, or a class for an expanded clone.

CDR3: CASSLNIARVDEKLFF
DNA: TGTGCCAGCAGTTTAAACATAGCCAGGGTAGACGAAAAACTGTTTTTT
D: -
J: TRBJ1-4
size: -
V: TRBV6-5

CDR3: CASSLVRRAELNTEAFF
DNA: TGTGCCAGCAGCTTAGTCCGGAGGGCAGAGTTGAACACTGAAGCTTTCTTT
D: -
J: TRBJ1-1
size: -
V: TRBV7-9

CDR3: CASSPLTRQETQYF
DNA: TGTGCCAGCAGTCCCTTGACTAGACAAGAGACCCAGTACTTC
D: -
J: TRBJ2-5
size: -
V: TRBV27

CDR3: CASSFSQTHKEYEQYF
DNA: TGTGCCAGCAGCTTCTCTCAGACGCATAAGGAGTACGAGCAGTACTTC
D: -
J: TRBJ2-7
size: once
V: TRBV5-5

CDR3: CASSLGLAATETQYF
DNA: TGTGCCAGTAGCCTAGGACTAGCGGCCACAGAGACCCAGTACTTC
D: TRBD2
J: TRBJ2-5
size: -
V: TRBV19

CDR3: CASSLAFSPETQYF
DNA: TGCGCCAGCAGCTTGGCGTTTAGCCCAGAGACCCAGTACTTC
D: -
J: TRBJ2-5
size: -
V: TRBV5-1

CDR3: CSGNTGNTEAFF
DNA: TGCAGCGGTAATACAGGGAACACTGAAGCTTTCTTT
D: -
J: TRBJ1-1
size: -
V: TRBV29-1

CDR3: CASSELLRGYEQYF
DNA: TGTGCCAGCAGTGAACTTCTGCGGGGATACGAGCAGTACTTC
D: -
J: TRBJ2-7
size: -
V: TRBV6-1

CDR3: CASLVLGGWTEAFF
DNA: TGTGCCAGCCTGGTCCTAGGGGGCTGGACTGAAGCTTTCTTT
D: TRBD1
J: TRBJ1-1
size: few
V: TRBV27

CDR3: CASSAPGQGASTGELFF
DNA: TGTGCCAGCAGTGCCCCGGGACAGGGGGCAAGCACCGGGGAGCTGTTTTTT
D: TRBD1
J: TRBJ2-2
size: -
V: TRBV27

CDR3: CASSLVSGRGNQPQHF
DNA: TGTGCCAGCAGCTTAGTGTCTGGCAGGGGGAATCAGCCCCAGCATTTT
D: TRBD1
J: TRBJ1-5
size: -
V: TRBV7-9

CDR3: CASSPRLLEKLFF
DNA: TGTGCCAGCTCACCGCGCCTGTTGGAAAAACTGTTTTTT
D: -
J: TRBJ1-4
size: -
V: TRBV18

CDR3: CASSYFQGGVSYEQYF
DNA: TGTGCCAGCAGTTACTTCCAGGGGGGAGTATCCTACGAGCAGTACTTC
D: -
J: TRBJ2-7
size: many
V: TRBV6-5

CDR3: CASSQAVRGGLSEQFF
DNA: TGTGCCAGCAGCCAAGCGGTAAGGGGGGGCCTCAGTGAGCAGTTCTTC
D: -
J: TRBJ2-1
size: -
V: TRBV3-1/TRBV3-2

CDR3: CAISEFESYEQYF
DNA: TGTGCCATCAGTGAGTTCGAGTCTTACGAGCAGTACTTC
D: -
J: TRBJ2-7
size: once
V: TRBV10-3

CDR3: CAGKGQGDNEQYF
DNA: TGTGCCGGAAAAGGACAGGGAGACAACGAGCAGTACTTC
D: TRBD1
J: TRBJ2-7
size: -
V: TRBV12-3/TRBV12-4

CDR3: CASSKQEADTQYF
DNA: TGCGCCAGCAGCAAACAGGAAGCGGATACGCAGTATTTT
D: -
J: TRBJ2-3
size: -
V: TRBV5-1

CDR3: CAWSTHRGLEKLFF
DNA: TGTGCCTGGAGTACACACAGGGGGCTGGAAAAACTGTTTTTT
D: TRBD1
J: TRBJ1-4
size: -
V: TRBV30

CDR3: CAWSVQIQETQYF
DNA: TGTGCCTGGAGTGTACAGATCCAAGAGACCCAGTACTTC
D: -
J: TRBJ2-5
size: -
V: TRBV30

CDR3: CASTFAGLAGGNEQFF
DNA: TGTGCCAGCACCTTTGCGGGACTAGCGGGGGGAAATGAGCAGTTCTTC
D: TRBD2
J: TRBJ2-1
size: -
V: TRBV3-1/TRBV3-2

CDR3: CASSHRGRMGGNKQFF
DNA: TGTGCCAGCAGCCACAGGGGGCGAATGGGCGGTAACAAGCAGTTCTTC
D: TRBD1
J: TRBJ2-1
size: -
V: TRBV11-3

CDR3: CASTGRIATYEQYF
DNA: TGTGCCAGCACGGGGAGGATAGCTACATACGAGCAGTACTTC
D: -
J: TRBJ2-7
size: -
V: TRBV2

CDR3: CASSFSALYGYTF
DNA: TGTGCCAGCAGCTTCTCCGCGCTCTATGGCTACACCTTC
D: -
J: TRBJ1-2
size: -
V: TRBV13

CDR3: CASSTPRTSWDEQYF
DNA: TGTGCCAGTAGTACCCCCAGGACTAGCTGGGACGAGCAGTACTTC
D: TRBD2
J: TRBJ2-7
size: -
V: TRBV19

CDR3: CASSHPGQGAWGYTF
DNA: TGTGCCAGCAGCCACCCTGGACAGGGGGCATGGGGCTACACCTTC
D: TRBD1
J: TRBJ1-2
size: once
V: TRBV14

CDR3: CASSESIGEQYF
DNA: TGCGCCAGCAGTGAGTCTATCGGGGAGCAGTACTTC
D: -
J: TRBJ2-7
size: -
V: TRBV10-1

CDR3: CASSEEASGVTDTQYF
DNA: TGTGCCAGCAGTGAAGAGGCTAGCGGAGTCACAGATACGCAGTATTTT
D: TRBD2
J: TRBJ2-3
size: -
V: TRBV2

CDR3: CASRTTPGLEAFF
DNA: TGTGCCAGTAGAACAACGCCGGGACTGGAAGCTTTCTTT
D: -
J: TRBJ1-1
size: -
V: TRBV19

CDR3: CASSYRGSPDTQYF
DNA: TGTGCCAGCAGTTACCGTGGGAGCCCAGATACGCAGTATTTT
D: -
J: TRBJ2-3
size: -
V: TRBV6-5

CDR3: CASSFRDRQETQYF
DNA: TGCGCCAGCAGCTTCCGGGACAGGCAAGAGACCCAGTACTTC
D: TRBD1
J: TRBJ2-5
size: -
V: TRBV5-1

CDR3: CASSVGQFNEKLFF
DNA: TGTGCCAGCAGTGTCGGACAGTTTAATGAAAAACTGTTTTTT
D: -
J: TRBJ1-4
size: -
V: TRBV28

CDR3: CASSQRQQGNYGYTF
DNA: TGTGCCAGCAGCCAACGGCAACAGGGAAACTATGGCTACACCTTC
D: -
J: TRBJ1-2
size: -
V: TRBV3-1/TRBV3-2

CDR3: CASSNLERSAYNEQFF
DNA: TGTGCCAGCTCAAACTTGGAGAGGAGTGCCTACAATGAGCAGTTCTTC
D: -
J: TRBJ2-1
size: -
V: TRBV18

CDR3: CASSIVLSNQPQHF
DNA: TGTGCCAGTAGTATAGTGTTAAGCAATCAGCCCCAGCATTTT
D: -
J: TRBJ1-5
size: -
V: TRBV19

CDR3: CSVEDLRVPYEQYF
DNA: TGCAGCGTTGAAGACCTCAGGGTCCCCTACGAGCAGTACTTC
D: -
J: TRBJ2-7
size: -
V: TRBV29-1

CDR3: CAIIADRGYEQYF
DNA: TGTGCCATCATAGCGGACAGGGGTTACGAGCAGTACTTC
D: TRBD1
J: TRBJ2-7
size: -
V: TRBV10-3